Listed below are T cell receptor beta chains from one sample, sequenced in a study of cytomegalovirus exposure and HLA in healthy donors. Assay used: immunoSEQ multiplex PCR; TCRdb lists only in-frame clones, some missing. The sample gives about 160,000 clones, over 60% of which show up once; 0.85% to 1% is in the top ten. Material: PBMCs. These receptor sequences come from a woman aged 45 to 65 in good health and CMV-seropositive. Both conserved end residues are part of each CDR3.

v_call cdr3_aa
TRBV7-6 CASSPTGTGGSPLHF
TRBV6-5 CASSYSGGRSYEQYF
TRBV4-1 CASSAEAWGNTIYF
TRBV6-4 CASSDSAYSSTQYF
TRBV6-1 CASSVRLGLYGYTF
TRBV15 CATSRGGGWIEQYF
TRBV20-1 CSARDLELAFF
TRBV5-8 CASSALAADNQETQYF
TRBV7-2 CASSFPGGNTEAFF
TRBV9 CASSVELAGGLGELFF
TRBV5-6 CASSLGDRGYTGELFF
TRBV6-1 CASSGLQRYRTYGYTF
TRBV2 CASSEWGRGYNEQFF
TRBV13 CASSHTWGGRTQYF
TRBV15 CATSRDSIRVNIQYF
TRBV5-6 CASSLAGGGNQPQHF
TRBV19 CASRGQNFNYGYTF
TRBV12-2 CASRTTHGGDYEQYF
TRBV28 CASRATGGTQYF
TRBV11-3 CASSPSQGSTGELFF
TRBV2 CASSRQNTEAFF
TRBV5-4 CASSGGGLAGTNEQFF
TRBV5-1 CASSLSAGQGTYTGELFF
TRBV5-6 CASSLWQGARGNQPQHF
TRBV18 CASSPPAGGTYEQYF
TRBV18 CASSPTSGTDTQYF
TRBV19 CASSIVSGTSTDTQYF
TRBV4-2 CASSQGGLAGGLMDEQYF
TRBV29-1 CSVNRLGEFETQYF
TRBV7-9 CASSTGGGDQPQHF
TRBV4-2 CASSYLGSSAFF
TRBV2 CASSEESGLYNEQFF
TRBV28 CASSPPGGTYEQYF
TRBV7-9 CASSWGQGVTEAFF
TRBV28 CASSSTSHEQYF
TRBV9 CASSRTSGRFEQYF
TRBV28 CASRQGLGSYEQYF
TRBV5-4 CASSLSSANTGELFF
TRBV19 CASAFTGSDLFYGYTF
TRBV6-1 CASYLRGGGTEAFF
TRBV5-4 CASSLRVGGQGPHEQYF
TRBV7-2 CASSLELPDTQYF
TRBV5-4 CASSYRLAGGLDEQFF
TRBV6-5 CASRRDSGNTIYF
TRBV5-1 CASSSWTREETQYF